One and the same sample provided the 7 T cell receptor beta chains below, sequenced in a study of Graves' ophthalmopathy and Graves' hyperthyroidism. The sequenced template was RNA, covering the TCR beta CDR3 region. After a first-round RT-PCR with HTBI primers, a second-round multiplex PCR was run. TCRdb independently ran MiXCR on the multiplex PCR reads; one entry per CDR3 protein. The sample carries 900,000 to 1,200,000 distinct CDR3 sequences, about 35% recorded once. The sample consisted of peripheral blood or thyroid tissue (not recorded which). Receptors originate from an adult man with Graves' hyperthyroidism.

As regards this clonotype: At one boundary the junction diverges from the germline segment, which might be a read error. V gene TRBV10-2 combines with J gene TRBJ1-2, with 8 bases matching TRBD1. This CDR3 region has 15 residues. Germline CDR1 reads WSHSY; CDR2 reads SAAADI. Here the CDR3 reads CASSSGQAVLRGYTF. CDR3 coding DNA: TGTGCCAGCAGTTCGGGACAGGCTGTTCTAAGGGGCTACACCTTC.

This clonotype was picked up many times. The chain combines TRBV7-2 with TRBJ1-4, with unresolved D. Germline CDR1 reads SGHTA; CDR2 reads FQGNSA. This CDR3 has 15 amino acids. Trimming removed 4 bases from V and 0 bases from J, with 9 bases in between. CDR3 region: CASSSGLATNEKLFF. As DNA, the CDR3 is TGTGCCAGCAGCTCTGGACTGGCAACTAATGAAAAACTGTTTTTT.

About this clonotype itself: Compared with germline, one end of the junction differs, possibly owing to a read error. This rearrangement joins TRBV7-7 to TRBJ2-5; D is uncertain. CDR1 and CDR2 (germline): SSHAT, FNYEAQ (reference sequence). The CDR3 is 15 residues long. The CDR3 nucleotides are TGTGCCAGCAGCGTTGTCGGCCAGACACAAGAGACCCAGTGCTTC. Protein sequence: CASSVVGQTQETQCF.

This rearrangement joins TRBV11-1 to TRBJ1-5; no clear D gene. V lost 2 bases and J lost 4, with 18 bases in between. There are 17 residues in the CDR3. CDR1 is SGHAT and CDR2 is FQDESV in the germline V gene (reference sequence). CDR3 sequence: CASSLSARDPSNQPQHF. The CDR3 coding sequence is TGTGCCAGCAGCTTAAGTGCTAGAGATCCCAGTAATCAGCCCCAGCATTTT.

The chain is built from TRBV6-6 and TRBJ2-2; D remains unclear. The CDR3 has 11 residues. Looked up from germline, CDR1 is MNHNY and CDR2 is SVGAGI (reference sequence). Trimming removed 7 bases from V and 6 bases from J, with 6 bases in between. The chain's CDR3 is CASTISGELFF. In nucleotides, the CDR3 is TGTGCCAGCACTATTTCCGGGGAGCTGTTTTTT.

The chain combines TRBV10-3 with TRBJ2-7; tentatively, D is TRBD2 (5 bases). V was pared by 6 bases and J by 7 bases, with 13 bases between. This CDR3 is built from 12 residues. Germline V lookup: CDR1 ENHRY, CDR2 SYGVKD. The CDR3 protein is CAIRPQGGEQYF. The CDR3 DNA reads TGTGCCATCAGACCCCAAGGCGGGGAGCAGTACTTC.

Comment on this clonotype: This may arise from a read error, as a much more abundant clone is one base away. The rearrangement uses TRBV7-3 and TRBJ1-1; possible D gene TRBD1, 5 bases. Germline V gives CDR1 SGHTA, CDR2 FQGTGA. The CDR3 runs 15 residues. The V end was cut by 5 bases, the J end by 1 base, with 14 bases between. The CDR3 bases are TGTGCCAGCAGCCCCTCGACAGCGCAGAACACTGAAGCTTTCTTT. Translating it yields CASSPSTAQNTEAFF.